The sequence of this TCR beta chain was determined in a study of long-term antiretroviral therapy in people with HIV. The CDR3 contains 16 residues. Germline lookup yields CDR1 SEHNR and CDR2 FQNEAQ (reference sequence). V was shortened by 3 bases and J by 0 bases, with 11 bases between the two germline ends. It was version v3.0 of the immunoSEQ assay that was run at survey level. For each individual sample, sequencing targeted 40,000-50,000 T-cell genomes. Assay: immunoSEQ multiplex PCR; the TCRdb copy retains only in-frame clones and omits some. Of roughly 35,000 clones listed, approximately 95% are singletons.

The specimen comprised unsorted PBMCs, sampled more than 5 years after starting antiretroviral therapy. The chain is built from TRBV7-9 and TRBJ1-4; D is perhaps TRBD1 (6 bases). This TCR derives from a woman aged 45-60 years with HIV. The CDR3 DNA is TGTGCCAGCAGCTTGGACAGATATTCAACTAATGAAAAACTGTTTTTT. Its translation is CASSLDRYSTNEKLFF.